Listed below are T cell receptor beta chains from one sample, sequenced in a study of human T cells and chemical hapten exposure. TCRdb reprocessed the RACE reads with MiXCR, giving one entry per CDR3 protein. The sample shows tens of thousands of distinct CDR3 sequences, more than 10% of them seen only once. This specimen consisted of whole blood, obtained in connection with sensitization to the hapten diphenylcyclopropenone (DPC). These receptor sequences come from a woman in her fifties or sixties with alopecia areata. Some clones in this sample may be carry-over from other donors' samples. The CDR3 runs from the conserved cysteine through the conserved F or W. A D gene is named only where the DNA matches it firmly. Rows give clone size only sometimes, using once, few, many, or a class for an expanded clone.

v_call	d_call	j_call	clone_size	cdr3_aa	cdr3_nt
TRBV11-2	-	TRBJ2-5	-	CASSATGGPMKTQYF	TGTGCCAGCAGCGCCACCGGAGGGCCTATGAAGACCCAGTACTTC
TRBV11-2	TRBD1	TRBJ2-6	-	CASEGARLSGANVLTF	TGTGCCAGCGAGGGGGCAAGGCTGTCTGGGGCCAACGTCCTGACTTTC
TRBV5-6	TRBD2	TRBJ2-7	few	CASSPRRLAGVEQYF	TGTGCCAGCAGCCCACGGCGACTAGCGGGAGTCGAGCAGTACTTC
TRBV19	-	TRBJ2-3	-	CASGRAGGLDTQYF	TGTGCCAGCGGGAGGGCAGGGGGCTTAGATACGCAGTATTTT
TRBV28	TRBD1	TRBJ2-1	-	CASSSDRVNNEQFF	TGTGCCAGCAGTTCCGACAGGGTGAACAATGAGCAGTTCTTC
TRBV27	-	TRBJ1-6	many	CASKGLYNSPLHF	TGTGCCAGCAAGGGGTTATATAATTCACCCCTCCACTTT
TRBV7-6	-	TRBJ1-1	once	CASSFQDGGWTEAFF	TGTGCCAGCAGCTTCCAGGACGGGGGTTGGACTGAAGCTTTCTTT
TRBV9	TRBD1	TRBJ2-7	many	CASSVAGTGASEQYF	TGTGCCAGCAGCGTAGCCGGGACAGGGGCCTCCGAGCAGTACTTC
TRBV5-1	-	TRBJ2-5	many	CASSPIPSARETQYF	TGCGCCAGCAGCCCGATACCTAGCGCTCGTGAGACCCAGTACTTC
TRBV2	-	TRBJ2-3	many	CASIGGGLTDTQYF	TGTGCCAGCATCGGCGGGGGCCTCACAGATACGCAGTATTTT
TRBV6-5	TRBD1	TRBJ1-1	few	CASRGQGRFTEAFF	TGTGCCAGCAGGGGACAGGGACGTTTCACTGAAGCTTTCTTT
TRBV10-3	TRBD1	TRBJ2-3	-	CAINPTGRVSDTQYF	TGTGCCATCAATCCGACAGGGAGAGTCTCAGATACGCAGTATTTT
TRBV7-9	TRBD2	TRBJ2-5	many	CASSPIFGTSGTETQYF	TGTGCCAGCAGCCCGATATTCGGGACTAGCGGGACTGAGACCCAGTACTTC
TRBV29-1	-	TRBJ2-3	-	CSVEASTDTQYF	TGCAGCGTTGAAGCTAGCACAGATACGCAGTATTTT
TRBV7-2	-	TRBJ2-2	few	CASSLAPAGVTGELFF	TGTGCCAGCAGCTTAGCGCCGGCAGGGGTCACCGGGGAGCTGTTTTTT
TRBV29-1	TRBD1	TRBJ2-2	few	CSVYGTGNTGELFF	TGCAGCGTGTACGGGACAGGGAACACCGGGGAGCTGTTTTTT
TRBV21-1	-	TRBJ2-7	-	CASSKARTGSGEQYF	TGTGCCAGCAGCAAAGCCCGGACAGGTTCGGGGGAGCAGTACTTC
TRBV29-1	-	TRBJ2-2	many	CSVDEGYTGELFF	TGCAGCGTTGATGAAGGATACACCGGGGAGCTGTTTTTT
TRBV29-1	TRBD1	TRBJ2-5	many	CRASDRMGTQYF	TGCAGAGCTTCGGACAGGATGGGGACCCAGTACTTC
TRBV5-1	TRBD1	TRBJ2-3	-	CASSLAGTGGTPSTDTQYF	TGCGCCAGCAGCTTGGCTGGGACAGGGGGAACTCCTAGCACAGATACGCAGTATTTT
TRBV29-1	-	TRBJ2-5	many	CSGAAGRETQYF	TGCAGCGGGGCGGCCGGGAGAGAGACCCAGTACTTC
TRBV7-6	TRBD2	TRBJ2-5	many	CASSPRLAGGQETQYF	TGTGCCAGCAGCCCACGACTAGCCGGAGGCCAAGAGACCCAGTACTTC
TRBV30	TRBD1	TRBJ2-7	-	CAWSPGPTGGAGTYEQYF	TGTGCCTGGAGTCCCGGCCCTACAGGGGGCGCGGGTACCTACGAGCAGTACTTC
TRBV4-2	-	TRBJ2-2	many	CASSQDRNAGASRTGELFF	TGTGCCAGCAGCCAAGATAGGAATGCGGGGGCGAGTCGGACCGGGGAGCTGTTTTTT
TRBV11-2	TRBD2	TRBJ2-1	many	CATSLAGPYNEQFF	TGTGCCACCTCTCTAGCGGGTCCTTACAATGAGCAGTTCTTC
TRBV19	-	TRBJ2-3	-	CASRVTGTDTQYF	TGTGCCAGTAGGGTCACAGGGACAGATACGCAGTATTTT
TRBV5-1	TRBD2	TRBJ2-3	-	CASSSRTSGRARGADTRYF	TGCGCCAGCAGCTCAAGGACTAGCGGGAGGGCCCGGGGGGCAGATACGCGGTATTTT
TRBV7-9	-	TRBJ2-1	many	CASSLATGNEQFF	TGTGCCAGCAGCTTGGCTACAGGGAATGAGCAGTTCTTC
TRBV20-1	-	TRBJ2-1	many	CSASARDEQFF	TGCAGTGCTAGCGCGAGGGATGAGCAGTTCTTC
TRBV28	-	TRBJ2-2	many	CASTFGRAETGELFF	TGTGCCAGCACCTTTGGGAGAGCGGAGACCGGGGAGCTGTTTTTT
TRBV10-3	-	TRBJ1-3	many	CAISDAPGLGGNTIYF	TGTGCCATCAGTGATGCACCGGGACTCGGTGGAAACACCATATATTTT
TRBV29-1	-	TRBJ2-5	many	CSAKGAETQYF	TGCAGCGCCAAAGGGGCGGAGACCCAGTACTTC
TRBV5-5	TRBD2	TRBJ2-3	few	CASSFRLAGGRPSTDTQYF	TGTGCCAGCAGCTTCCGACTAGCGGGAGGCCGTCCTAGCACAGATACGCAGTATTTT
TRBV12-3/TRBV12-4	-	TRBJ1-5	-	CASSLMGGRNQPQHF	TGTGCCAGCAGTTTAATGGGCGGGAGGAATCAGCCCCAGCATTTT
TRBV28	-	TRBJ2-7	few	CASSLTPNYEQYF	TGTGCCAGCAGTTTAACACCGAACTACGAGCAGTACTTC
TRBV6-2/TRBV6-3	-	TRBJ1-5	many	CASSFSGSNQPQHF	TGTGCCAGCAGTTTCTCAGGGAGCAATCAGCCCCAGCATTTT
TRBV4-3	-	TRBJ2-5	many	CASSQNRGGGETQYF	TGCGCCAGCAGCCAAAACAGGGGAGGAGGGGAGACCCAGTACTTC
TRBV5-1	TRBD2	TRBJ2-3	many	CASSLTSGGTDTQYF	TGCGCCAGCAGCCTGACTAGCGGAGGCACAGATACGCAGTATTTT
TRBV6-6	-	TRBJ1-5	many	CASSPQRAQHF	TGTGCCAGCAGTCCACAGAGAGCCCAGCATTTT
TRBV25-1	-	TRBJ1-2	many	CASSDRGQLNPSF	TGTGCCAGCAGTGACCGTGGACAGCTCAACCCGAGCTTC
TRBV6-5	TRBD1	TRBJ2-7	many	CASSSHRQGAFYEQYF	TGTGCCAGCAGTTCCCACAGACAGGGGGCCTTCTACGAGCAGTACTTC
TRBV7-8	-	TRBJ2-2	many	CASSLSGRELFF	TGTGCCAGCAGCCTTAGCGGTCGGGAGCTGTTTTTT
TRBV5-6	-	TRBJ2-2	many	CASSRDQNTGELFF	TGTGCCAGCAGCCGGGACCAGAACACCGGGGAGCTGTTTTTT
TRBV6-5	-	TRBJ2-1	few	CASSTSRGPEQFF	TGTGCCAGCAGTACCAGCAGGGGTCCCGAGCAGTTCTTC
TRBV27	-	TRBJ2-6	-	CASSITRGRDFLSGANVLTF	TGTGCCAGCAGTATCACCCGGGGCCGGGACTTTCTCTCTGGGGCCAACGTCCTGACTTTC
TRBV7-3	-	TRBJ2-2	-	CASRKGGGELFF	TGTGCCAGCAGAAAAGGGGGCGGGGAGCTGTTTTTT
TRBV20-1	-	TRBJ1-1	few	CSGLDDTEAFF	TGCAGTGGCCTTGACGATACTGAAGCTTTCTTT
TRBV19	-	TRBJ2-7	many	CASTAKGDSPTYEQYF	TGTGCCAGTACAGCCAAGGGGGACTCACCTACCTACGAGCAGTACTTC
TRBV7-3	-	TRBJ2-6	-	CASSLHGANVLTF	TGTGCCAGCAGCTTACACGGGGCCAACGTCCTGACTTTC
TRBV5-1	-	TRBJ2-1	many	CASSLASTFNEQFF	TGCGCCAGCAGCTTGGCCAGCACTTTCAATGAGCAGTTCTTC
TRBV7-9	-	TRBJ2-7	-	CASSLDRVEQYF	TGTGCCAGCAGCTTAGACCGGGTCGAGCAGTACTTC
TRBV2	TRBD2	TRBJ2-1	-	CTSSSSGRAFEQFF	TGTACCAGCAGTTCTAGCGGGAGGGCCTTTGAGCAGTTCTTC
TRBV5-1	-	TRBJ2-3	-	CASSAPTDTQYF	TGCGCCAGCAGCGCTCCCACAGATACGCAGTATTTT
TRBV20-1	-	TRBJ2-1	-	CSARQLDFSSYNEQFF	TGCAGTGCTAGACAATTGGATTTCAGCTCCTACAATGAGCAGTTCTTC
TRBV24-1	TRBD1	TRBJ2-3	-	CATSDTTGTASTDTQYF	TGTGCCACCAGTGATACCACCGGGACAGCTAGCACAGATACGCAGTATTTT
TRBV5-6	-	TRBJ2-3	few	CASSSPTSRGSTDTQYF	TGTGCCAGCAGCTCCCCGACTTCTAGGGGTTCCACAGATACGCAGTATTTT
TRBV4-1	TRBD1	TRBJ1-6	many	CASRGTEDGTGAGSPLHF	TGCGCCAGCAGGGGAACGGAGGACGGGACAGGGGCAGGCTCACCCCTCCACTTT
TRBV6-2/TRBV6-3	-	TRBJ1-3	few	CASRGMTSGNTIYF	TGTGCCAGCAGAGGAATGACCTCTGGAAACACCATATATTTT
TRBV7-2	-	TRBJ2-4	many	CASSPIRLSGSKNIQYF	TGTGCCAGCAGCCCCATCCGGCTAAGTGGGTCCAAAAACATTCAGTACTTC
TRBV28	-	TRBJ2-1	-	CASSPAGTYNEQFF	TGTGCCAGCAGTCCGGCGGGTACCTACAATGAGCAGTTCTTC